This paragraph covers one T cell receptor beta chain sequence. Per the germline V gene, CDR1 is SGHDT and CDR2 is YYEEEE. The CDR3 extends over 14 amino acids. The J segment lost 2 bases and the V segment lost 4 bases, leaving 4 bases of the junction unmatched. This record belongs to a study of shared clonotypes between healthy human individuals. Some clones are missing from TCRdb's copy, which holds only in-frame ones; the method was immunoSEQ multiplex PCR. The sample yields some 450,000 clones, 75% to 80% seen once. The sample consisted of PBMCs. J is TRBJ2-7 and V is TRBV5-6; TRBD2 aligns across 9 bases. This receptor was obtained from a woman aged 40-49 years in good health. Some clones in this sample may be carry-over from other donors' samples. The CDR3 protein is CASSVLAGTYEQYF. In DNA form, the CDR3 reads TGTGCCAGCAGCGTTCTAGCGGGAACCTACGAGCAGTACTTC. The variable domain in full, completed from reference TRBV5-6 and TRBJ2-7, reads DAGVTQSPTHLIKTRGQQVTLRCSPKSGHDTVSWYQQALGQGPQFIFQYYEEEERQRGNFPDRFSGHQFPNYSSELNVNALLLGDSALYLCASSVLAGTYEQYFGPGTRLTVT.